Below are 12 T cell receptor beta chains sequenced from a single sample in a study of identical twins. TCRdb processed the 5' RACE reads anew with MiXCR; each CDR3 protein has one entry. Of fewer than 550,000 distinct CDR3 sequences in the sample, around 15% are singletons; the top ten hold roughly 0.4%. This sample was shared with a second study, whose subject was yellow fever vaccine responses in identical twins.

The specimen sequenced was CD4+ T cells sorted from blood. The source of these receptors is a woman aged 18 to 35 in good health.

The chain links TRBV12-5 to TRBJ2-2, with 7 bases matching TRBD2. This CDR3 is built from 18 residues. With V trimmed by 1 base and J by 5 bases, 13 bases remained unmatched. The V gene's germline CDR1 is LGHNT and CDR2 FRNRAP. DNA for the CDR3: TGTGCTAGTGGTTTGGGGGAACCAGCGGGGCCTAGGACCGGGGAGCTGTTTTTT. Translation: CASGLGEPAGPRTGELFF.

V usage is TRBV20-1 and J usage is TRBJ1-1; D is ambiguous. From germline, CDR1 is DFQATT and CDR2 SNEGSKA (reference sequence). The CDR3 has 13 residues. Trimming took off 4 bases at V and 3 bases at J, with 12 bases between the two ends. Here the CDR3 reads CSANEGLDTEAFF. CDR3 in DNA: TGCAGTGCTAATGAGGGATTGGACACTGAAGCTTTCTTT.

The gene calls are TRBV6-1 and TRBJ2-7, with a weak D call TRBD1 (5 bases). Per the germline V gene, CDR1 is MNHNS and CDR2 is SASEGT. The CDR3 runs 14 residues. V was cut by 4 bases and J by 2 bases, with 12 bases left in between. The chain's CDR3 is CASSGGQVTYEQYF. DNA of the CDR3: TGTGCCAGCAGTGGGGGCCAGGTTACCTACGAGCAGTACTTC.

The V gene is TRBV3-1, the J gene TRBJ2-1; 9 bases match TRBD2. Germline CDR1 reads LGHDT; CDR2 reads YNNKEL (reference sequence). After removal of 5 bases from V and 8 bases from J, the junction contained 10 bases not matched to a gene. The CDR3 has 15 amino acids. This CDR3 reads CASSLSGGNIHEQFF. CDR3 nucleotides: TGTGCCAGCAGCTTAAGCGGGGGGAACATCCATGAGCAGTTCTTC.

In its sample, this clonotype was seen many times. V is TRBV10-3 and J is TRBJ2-3; possibly TRBD2 for D (6 bases). Between the trimmed V and J ends, which lost 7 bases and 2 bases, there was a span of 13 bases. The germline gives CDR1 ENHRY, CDR2 SYGVKD. The CDR3 is 14 amino acids. Here the CDR3 DNA reads TGTGCCATCAAAACTAGCCCTAACACAGATACGCAGTATTTT. Its protein is CAIKTSPNTDTQYF.

This clonotype showed up just once. V is TRBV6-1 and J is TRBJ2-1; 8 positions agree with TRBD1. Germline V gene lookup returns CDR1 MNHNS and CDR2 SASEGT. This CDR3 has 15 amino acids. V was clipped by 5 bases and J by 9 bases; unmatched bases: 12. CDR3 coding DNA: TGTGCCAGCAGTCCCCGGGACAGGATGGCCACTGAGCAGTTCTTC. Its translation is CASSPRDRMATEQFF.

This clonotype was seen only a few times. The chain employs TRBV20-1 and TRBJ1-1; possibly TRBD1 for D (5 bases). The CDR3 length is 13 residues. Germline V gene sequence: CDR1 DFQATT, CDR2 SNEGSKA (reference sequence). The V end lost 8 bases, the J end lost 1 base, and 14 bases lay between the germline ends. CDR3 in DNA: TGCAGTCCCAAGCAGGGAGCGAACACTGAAGCTTTCTTT. Translation: CSPKQGANTEAFF.

The chain links TRBV6-1 to TRBJ2-3; TRBD2 matches 12 bases. Trimming cost V 6 bases and J 2 bases; bases outside gene matches: 6. This CDR3 comprises 16 residues. Germline V gene lookup returns CDR1 MNHNS and CDR2 SASEGT. In DNA form, the CDR3 reads TGTGCCAGCAGACCACTAGCGGGAGGACACACAGATACGCAGTATTTT. It codes for CASRPLAGGHTDTQYF.

In this sample, this clonotype turned up a few times. V gene TRBV6-1 combines with J gene TRBJ1-6, with 8 bases fitting TRBD1. The V gene's germline CDR1 is MNHNS and CDR2 SASEGT. V gave up 6 bases and J gave up 7 bases; unmatched junction bases: 2. The CDR3 spans 13 residues. The CDR3 region is CASRDRDNSPLHF. CDR3 coding DNA: TGTGCCAGCAGGGACAGGGACAATTCACCCCTCCACTTT.

This clonotype occurred a few times. V gene TRBV19 combines with J gene TRBJ2-5; D call uncertain. Trimming removed 3 bases at V and 0 bases at J, with 11 bases between. The CDR3 sequence is 15 residues long. The V gene's germline CDR1 is LNHDA and CDR2 SQIVND (reference sequence). The CDR3 protein is CASSILETNQETQYF. The CDR3 DNA follows: TGTGCCAGTAGTATCCTCGAAACCAACCAAGAGACCCAGTACTTC. Drawing the rest from reference TRBV19 and TRBJ2-5, the complete variable domain is DGGITQSPKYLFRKEGQNVTLSCEQNLNHDAMYWYRQDPGQGLRLIYYSQIVNDFQKGDIAEGYSVSREKKESFPLTVTSAQKNPTAFYLCASSILETNQETQYFGPGTRLLVL.

The chain joins TRBV6-2 or TRBV6-3 to TRBJ1-1; D uncertain. The CDR3 covers 14 residues. The germline CDR1 and CDR2 sequences are MNHEY and SVGEGT. V lost 6 bases and J 2 bases, leaving 13 bases between the germline ends. The CDR3 region is CASRPLDPNTEAFF. CDR3 DNA sequence: TGTGCCAGCAGACCCTTGGACCCTAACACTGAAGCTTTCTTT.

This clonotype was observed at least ten times. This chain uses TRBV5-1 with TRBJ2-3, with 11 positions matching TRBD2. The germline V gene has CDR1 SGHRS and CDR2 YFSETQ. V gave up 0 bases and J gave up 8 bases; unmatched junction bases: 8. The CDR3 loop spans 16 amino acids. CDR3 protein: CASSLGGTSGSVTQYF. CDR3 nucleotide sequence: TGCGCCAGCAGCTTGGGGGGGACTAGCGGAAGTGTTACGCAGTATTTT.